The 13 T cell receptor beta chains given below trace back to one sample, sequenced in a study of T cells in Graves' hyperthyroidism and ophthalmopathy. RNA transcripts gave rise to amplified TCR beta CDR3 regions. A set of HTBI primers served as the primers for a first-round RT-PCR of the TCR CDR3. MiXCR, run by TCRdb on the multiplex PCR reads, gives a single entry per CDR3 protein. The sample has around 690,000 distinct CDR3 sequences, 15% to 20% seen once; the top ten hold roughly 16%. Sequences were obtained from blood. The receptors originated from a man aged 50-60 years with Graves' hyperthyroidism.

This clonotype was observed many times. The genes are TRBV6-1 and TRBJ2-7, with TRBD2 matching over 11 bases. Trimming cost V 6 bases and J 4 bases; bases outside gene matches: 5. Looked up from germline, CDR1 is MNHNS and CDR2 is SASEGT. The CDR3 covers 14 residues. In nucleotides, the CDR3 is TGTGCCAGCAGAGTAACTAGCGGGGGTTACGAGCAGTACTTC. Protein: CASRVTSGGYEQYF.

This clonotype was counted a few times. The gene calls are TRBV20-1 and TRBJ2-5, with D tentatively TRBD1 or TRBD2 (6 bases each). CDR3 size: 16 residues. Germline assignment: CDR1 DFQATT and CDR2 SNEGSKA (reference sequence). Trimming stripped 5 bases from V and 1 base from J, with 20 bases between. CDR3: CSAWGGGGPLQETQYF. In nucleotides, the CDR3 is TGCAGTGCTTGGGGAGGAGGGGGGCCCCTCCAAGAGACCCAGTACTTC.

The table lists this clonotype with many counts. The chain has TRBV2 and TRBJ2-4; D could derive from TRBD1 or TRBD2 (5 bases each). V was cut by 7 bases and J by 0 bases, with 13 bases left in between. This CDR3 is built from 15 residues. Germline assignment: CDR1 SNHLY and CDR2 FYNNEI. CDR3 loop: CASKGRTLAKNIQYF. The DNA of the CDR3 is TGTGCCAGCAAGGGACGAACTTTAGCCAAAAACATTCAGTACTTC.

Comment on this clonotype: Because the CDR3 is missing its conserved closing phenylalanine or tryptophan, this is likely a read error. The rearrangement uses TRBV19 and TRBJ2-1, with a weak D call TRBD2 (5 bases). The ends were cut back, 2 bases at V and 10 bases at J, with 12 bases in the middle. The CDR3 extends over 13 amino acids. The germline CDR1 and CDR2 sequences are LNHDA and SQIVND (reference sequence). CDR3 in amino acids: CASSISVWEEQFL. The CDR3 coding sequence is TGTGCCAGTAGTATATCGGTGTGGGAGGAGCAGTTCTTA.

V usage is TRBV10-1 and J usage is TRBJ1-1, with TRBD1 identical over 9 bases. V was pared by 3 bases and J by 0 bases, with 5 bases of the junction left unmatched. CDR3 size: 16 residues. CDR1 WNHNN and CDR2 SYGVQD come from the germline V gene (reference sequence). CDR3 sequence: CASSDQGQGLNTEAFF. CDR3 sequence (DNA): TGCGCCAGCAGTGACCAGGGACAGGGACTGAACACTGAAGCTTTCTTT.

This clonotype was seen ten or more times. The V and J genes are TRBV12-3 or TRBV12-4 and TRBJ1-6, with D possibly matching TRBD1 (6 bases). V was trimmed by 6 bases and J by 7 bases, leaving 13 bases between them. CDR3 length: 14 residues. This CDR3 is CASSLQGSNSPLHF. In nucleotides, the CDR3 is TGTGCCAGCAGCTTACAGGGTTCGAATTCACCCCTCCACTTT.

This clonotype was counted at least ten times. The chain carries TRBV6-2 or TRBV6-3 and TRBJ2-3, with 10 bases aligning to TRBD2. Germline values: CDR1 MNHEY, CDR2 SVGEGT. The trim removed 4 bases at V and 2 bases at J, leaving 6 bases unmatched. CDR3 size: 16 residues. The CDR3 region is CASSLGSGRTTDTQYF. CDR3 in DNA: TGTGCCAGCAGTTTAGGTAGCGGGAGGACCACAGATACGCAGTATTTT.

The gene calls are TRBV29-1 and TRBJ2-1; D gene uncertain. Trimming pared 2 bases from V and 2 bases from J, leaving 7 bases between. This CDR3 region has 13 residues. In germline, CDR1 is SQVTM, CDR2 ANQGSEA. This chain's CDR3 is CSVEQITYNEQFF. The DNA for the CDR3 is TGCAGCGTTGAACAAATTACCTACAATGAGCAGTTCTTC.

This clonotype was counted only a few times. The gene calls are TRBV4-3 and TRBJ2-2; 11 positions match TRBD2. The V gene end was trimmed by 3 bases and the J gene end by 1 base; junction bases not matched to a gene: 4. The germline gives CDR1 LGHNA, CDR2 YSLEER. The CDR3 is 17 residues long. CDR3 amino acids: CASSQFSGRENTGELFF. CDR3 bases: TGCGCCAGCAGCCAGTTTAGCGGGAGGGAGAACACCGGGGAGCTGTTTTTT.

The chain joins TRBV6-1 to TRBJ1-1; D not resolved. The CDR3 spans 13 residues. Deletions cut 5 bases from V and 6 bases from J, with 13 bases between. Germline V CDR1 and CDR2: MNHNS, SASEGT. The CDR3 DNA is TGTGCCAGCAGTCCGCCCCCGGGAGCTGAAGCTTTCTTT. It codes for CASSPPPGAEAFF.

This clonotype was detected many times. This chain joins TRBV28 and TRBJ2-7; tentatively, D is TRBD2 (6 bases). The germline CDR1 and CDR2 sequences are MDHEN and SYDVKM. V lost 3 bases, J lost 1 base, and 10 bases lay in between. The CDR3 runs to 14 residues. The DNA for the CDR3 is TGTGCCAGCAGTTTCGCGGGGTTTTCCTACGAGCAGTACTTC. It translates to CASSFAGFSYEQYF.

In this sample, this clonotype turned up once. The chain recombines TRBV27 with TRBJ2-1; the D call may be TRBD1 or TRBD2 (5 bases each). Trimming shortened V by 6 bases and J by 4 bases, and 10 bases separated the two germline ends. Germline V CDR1 and CDR2: MNHEY, SMNVEV (reference sequence). CDR3 size: 13 residues. This CDR3 is CASSREPYNEQFF. CDR3 sequence (DNA): TGTGCCAGCAGCAGGGAGCCTTACAATGAGCAGTTCTTC.

This clonotype was seen more than once but under ten times. This sequence joins TRBV20-1 and TRBJ2-2; D gene unclear. There are 14 residues in the CDR3. CDR1 and CDR2 from the germline V gene are DFQATT and SNEGSKA (reference sequence). Trimming took 3 bases from V and 2 from J, leaving 10 bases between them. The CDR3 sequence: CSASSGPNTGELFF. In nucleotides, the CDR3 is TGCAGTGCTAGTTCTGGACCAAACACCGGGGAGCTGTTTTTT.